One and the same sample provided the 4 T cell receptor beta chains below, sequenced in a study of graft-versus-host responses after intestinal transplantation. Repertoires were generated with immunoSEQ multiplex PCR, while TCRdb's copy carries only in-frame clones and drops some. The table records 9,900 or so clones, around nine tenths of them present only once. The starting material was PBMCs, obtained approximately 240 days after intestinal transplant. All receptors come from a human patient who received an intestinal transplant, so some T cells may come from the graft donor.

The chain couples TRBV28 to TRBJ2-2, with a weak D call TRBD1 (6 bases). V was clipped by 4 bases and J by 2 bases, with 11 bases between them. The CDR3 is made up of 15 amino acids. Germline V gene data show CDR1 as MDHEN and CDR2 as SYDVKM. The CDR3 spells CASSSRTDNTGELFF. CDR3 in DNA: TGTGCCAGCAGTTCTCGGACAGACAACACCGGGGAGCTGTTTTTT. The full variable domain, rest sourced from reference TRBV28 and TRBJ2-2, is DVKVTQSSRYLVKRTGEKVFLECVQDMDHENMFWYRQDPGLGLRLIYFSYDVKMKEKGDIPEGYSVSREKKERFSLILESASTNQTSMYLCASSSRTDNTGELFFGEGSRLTVL.

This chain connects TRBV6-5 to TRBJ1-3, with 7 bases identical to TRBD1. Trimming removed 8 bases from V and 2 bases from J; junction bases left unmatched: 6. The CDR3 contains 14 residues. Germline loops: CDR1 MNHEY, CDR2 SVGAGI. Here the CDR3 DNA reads TGTGCCAGCCGACAGGGTACAACTGGAAACACCATATATTTT. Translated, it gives CASRQGTTGNTIYF.

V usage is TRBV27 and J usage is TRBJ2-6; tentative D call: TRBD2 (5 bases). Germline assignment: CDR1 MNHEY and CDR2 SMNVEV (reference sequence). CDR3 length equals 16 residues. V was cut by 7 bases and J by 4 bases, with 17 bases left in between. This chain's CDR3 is CASTHQRGSGANVLTF. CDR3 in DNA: TGTGCCAGCACCCACCAACGCGGGTCAGGGGCCAACGTCCTGACTTTC.

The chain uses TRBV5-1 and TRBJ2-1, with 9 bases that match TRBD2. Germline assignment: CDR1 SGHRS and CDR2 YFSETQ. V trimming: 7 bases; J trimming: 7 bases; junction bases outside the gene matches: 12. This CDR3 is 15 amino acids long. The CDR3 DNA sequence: TGCGCCAGCTGTACCGGGACTAGCCTCTGGAATGAGCAGTTCTTC. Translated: CASCTGTSLWNEQFF.